These T cell receptor beta chains were read from a single sample in a study of blood T cell repertoires in COVID-19. Repertoires were generated with immunoSEQ multiplex PCR, while TCRdb's copy carries only in-frame clones and drops some. The sample holds over 65,000 clones, roughly 90% seen once. Sequenced input: peripheral blood. Every receptor here comes from a man aged 50 to 59 with active COVID-19. CDR3s include the opening cysteine and the closing phenylalanine or tryptophan. The order of the fields is V gene, J gene, CDR3 protein.

V: TRBV10-2
J: TRBJ2-7
CDR3: CASTDSTTGPYEQYF

V: TRBV5-4
J: TRBJ1-4
CDR3: CASSLGQRDEKLFF

V: TRBV3-1/TRBV3-2
J: TRBJ1-2
CDR3: CASSTQGAGGYTF

V: TRBV19
J: TRBJ1-5
CDR3: CASSIVGSQPQHF

V: TRBV11-1
J: TRBJ1-2
CDR3: CASSFGTGNGYTF

V: TRBV28
J: TRBJ1-3
CDR3: CASSSSYGNTIYF

V: TRBV28
J: TRBJ1-2
CDR3: CASSPGALDYGYTF

V: TRBV28
J: TRBJ2-5
CDR3: CASTRTATETQYF

V: TRBV27
J: TRBJ2-7
CDR3: CASRIAGLLDEQYF

V: TRBV6-5
J: TRBJ1-2
CDR3: CASNPRSNYGYTF

V: TRBV18
J: TRBJ2-3
CDR3: CASSPGLAGGTDTQYF

V: TRBV18
J: TRBJ2-3
CDR3: CASSLVGTGGTDTQYF

V: TRBV11-2
J: TRBJ1-2
CDR3: CASSLGRRGQIYGYTF

V: TRBV2
J: TRBJ1-6
CDR3: CARQQGVNSPLHF

V: TRBV3-1/TRBV3-2
J: TRBJ2-7
CDR3: CASSPPGGYEQYF

V: TRBV6-1
J: TRBJ1-2
CDR3: CASSDPAGAYGYTF

V: TRBV11-3
J: TRBJ2-3
CDR3: CASSLFTDTQYF

V: TRBV10-3
J: TRBJ2-1
CDR3: CAISGTSGGPKNEQFF

V: TRBV20-1
J: TRBJ2-1
CDR3: CSASQSSGLWEFF

V: TRBV6-2/TRBV6-3
J: TRBJ2-3
CDR3: CASSYRAGTSGGPSTDTQYF

V: TRBV5-5
J: TRBJ2-7
CDR3: CASSPTVGEQYF

V: TRBV28
J: TRBJ2-4
CDR3: CASAGDAKNIQYF

V: TRBV5-6
J: TRBJ2-7
CDR3: CASSRGQHEQYF

V: TRBV5-1
J: TRBJ2-7
CDR3: CARGTLAGGPREQYF

V: TRBV7-2
J: TRBJ1-6
CDR3: CASSLPGQSFSSYNSPLHF

V: TRBV30
J: TRBJ2-3
CDR3: CAWRGGQGITDTQYF

V: TRBV27
J: TRBJ1-1
CDR3: CASSPYRDRADTEAFF